The clone carrying this TCR beta chain was observed once. The data were taken from a study of blood T cell repertoires in COVID-19. Source study methods: Amplified reference gene primers provided the basis for estimating nucleated cell counts. Clones were sequenced by immunoSEQ multiplex PCR, and TCRdb holds only the in-frame ones, with some missing. D and trimming come from the DNA, and the V and J calls and clone size come from that table. The repertoire includes around 220,000 clones, roughly nine tenths of them detected once, and about 6% sits in the top ten. The age range of participants was about 18 to 95 years, with residence in roughly 25 US areas. Sequencing was done on a sample of PBMCs or T cells enriched from blood (not recorded which). The TCR sequence derives from a woman in her 30s with acute COVID-19.

The CDR3 sequence is CASSTGSSRLAGNTIYF. In DNA, the CDR3 is TGCGCCAGCAGCACAGGATCCTCCCGCTTAGCTGGAAACACCATATATTTT. The V and J genes are TRBV5-1 and TRBJ1-3; weak D call: TRBD1 (5 bases). This CDR3 has 17 amino acids. The germline V gene has CDR1 SGHRS and CDR2 YFSETQ. Trimming pared 4 bases from V and 2 bases from J, leaving 19 bases between.